The source of this T cell receptor (beta chain) is a study of beta chain features in type 1 diabetes. General study points: Across all four CD4+ subsets, people with type 1 diabetes showed modestly shorter TCRB CDR3s.

The length of the CDR3 is 15 residues. Per the germline V gene, CDR1 is SGDLS and CDR2 is YYNGEE. The junction had 7 bases not matched to a gene; V was cut back by 4 bases and J by 6 bases. Once sorted, every population was more than 98% pure. The whole isolated RNA underwent reverse transcription, so sequencing captured expressed TCRB transcripts. Repertoires were generated with immunoSEQ multiplex PCR, while TCRdb's copy carries only in-frame clones and drops some. In the table there are 160,000 or so clones, about 10% of which are singletons. This clone was seen a handful of times. Antigen specificity is unknown.

The source of this sequence is a woman under 40 with type 1 diabetes. V gene TRBV9 combines with J gene TRBJ1-4; TRBD1 agrees at 9 bases. Sequencing was performed on central memory CD4+ T cells from blood. The CDR3 sequence: CASSPQGARYEKLFF. The CDR3 DNA follows: TGTGCCAGCAGCCCACAGGGGGCTCGGTATGAAAAACTGTTTTTT.